The 11 T cell receptor beta chains below come from one sample, sequenced in a study of blood T cell repertoires in COVID-19. Only in-frame clones appear in the TCRdb table, and some are missing; sequencing was by immunoSEQ multiplex PCR. The table records more than 300,000 clones, 80% to 90% of them present only once. Sequenced: PBMCs or T cells enriched from blood (not recorded which). Receptor source: a man between 35 and 55 years old in a cohort exposed to, infected with or recovered from COVID-19 (not recorded which).

This clone was counted only a few times. The rearrangement joins TRBV6-5 to TRBJ1-2, with 11 nucleotides matching TRBD1. Germline CDR1 MNHEY, CDR2 SVGAGI. With 2 bases clipped from V and 6 bases from J, the junction kept 5 bases outside the gene matches. CDR3 length: 15 amino acids. The CDR3 nucleotides read TGTGCCAGCAGTTACGCGGACAGGGGGCGAGATGGCTACACCTTC. Translation gives CASSYADRGRDGYTF.

The chain has TRBV6-5 and TRBJ1-5, with 10 bases lining up with TRBD1. There are 14 residues in the CDR3. CDR1 and CDR2 from the germline V gene are MNHEY and SVGAGI. V gave up 4 bases and J gave up 7 bases; unmatched junction bases: 4. The CDR3, as DNA: TGTGCCAGCAGTTTGGAGGGACAGGGGCAGCCCCAGCATTTT. Translated: CASSLEGQGQPQHF.

The chain couples TRBV7-2 to TRBJ2-7; TRBD2 is a possible D gene (6 bases). CDR1 is SGHTA and CDR2 is FQGNSA in the germline V gene. Trimming removed 5 bases from V and 2 bases from J, with 13 bases in between. The CDR3 spans 14 residues. CDR3 residues: CASSPRDSTYEQYF. In nucleotides, the CDR3 is TGTGCCAGCAGCCCCCGGGACTCAACCTACGAGCAGTACTTC.

The CDR3: CASSRGDLAKNIQYF. CDR3 coding DNA: TGTGCCAGCAGTCGCGGAGACTTAGCCAAAAACATTCAGTACTTC. The V and J genes are TRBV28 and TRBJ2-4; no clear D gene. Trimming cost V 5 bases and J 0 bases, with 11 bases left between them. The CDR3 is 15 residues long. CDR1 is MDHEN and CDR2 is SYDVKM in the germline V gene.

This chain joins TRBV7-9 and TRBJ1-2; 8 bases match TRBD1. Per germline, CDR1 SEHNR and CDR2 FQNEAQ (reference sequence). The V segment lost 2 bases and the J segment 5 bases; nucleotides outside the gene matches: 7. CDR3 length equals 15 residues. In DNA form, the CDR3 reads TGTGCCAGCAGCTTAACCGGGACAGGCCTATATGGCTACACCTTC. Residues: CASSLTGTGLYGYTF.

This clone was recorded once. The J gene is TRBJ2-5, the V gene TRBV19; 13 bases fit TRBD2. V shed 6 bases and J 1 base; nucleotides not matched to a gene: 11. There are 18 residues in the CDR3. Germline CDR1 LNHDA, CDR2 SQIVND (reference sequence). The CDR3 region is CASRPRTSGSGGQETQYF. Here the CDR3 DNA reads TGTGCCAGTAGGCCGAGGACTAGCGGGAGCGGGGGCCAAGAGACCCAGTACTTC.

The chain uses TRBV19 and TRBJ2-1, with D possibly matching TRBD2 (7 bases). The V gene lost 2 bases and the J gene lost 10 bases, with 15 bases spanning the gap. Per the germline V gene, CDR1 is LNHDA and CDR2 is SQIVND (reference sequence). The length of the CDR3 is 14 residues. CDR3 bases: TGTGCCAGTAGTATAATAGCGGAGGGGGGGGAGCAGTTCTTC. The encoded protein is CASSIIAEGGEQFF.

This chain joins TRBV29-1 and TRBJ2-7; 7 bases are shared with TRBD2. The CDR3 covers 12 residues. From germline, CDR1 is SQVTM and CDR2 ANQGSEA. The junction had 1 base not matched to a gene; V was cut back by 4 bases and J by 1 base. CDR3 region: CSVGRESYEQYF. DNA for the CDR3: TGCAGCGTTGGGCGGGAGTCCTACGAGCAGTACTTC.

This CDR3 reads CSVGQGPTGELFF. CDR3 in DNA: TGCAGCGTGGGTCAGGGGCCCACCGGGGAGCTGTTTTTT. The gene calls are TRBV29-1 and TRBJ2-2, with a tentative D call TRBD1 (6 bases). Germline CDR1 is SQVTM and CDR2 is ANQGSEA. The CDR3 covers 13 residues. Trimming took off 6 bases at V and 4 bases at J, with 12 bases between the two ends.

The chain is built from TRBV5-4 and TRBJ2-2; the match to TRBD2 covers 9 bases. CDR1 and CDR2 from the germline V gene are SGHNT and YYREEE (reference sequence). The CDR3 spans 15 residues. V shed 5 bases, J shed 5 bases, and the junction held 7 bases outside the gene matches. The CDR3 region has the DNA TGTGCCAGCAGTTCCGGACTAGCGCAAACCGGGGAGCTGTTTTTT. Amino acids: CASSSGLAQTGELFF.

J is TRBJ1-6 and V is TRBV5-4; no clear D. CDR3 length equals 15 residues. V was trimmed by 4 bases and J by 7 bases, leaving 15 bases between them. Germline V lookup: CDR1 SGHNT, CDR2 YYREEE (reference sequence). This CDR3 reads CASSPGGSGNSPLHF. The CDR3 DNA is TGTGCCAGCAGCCCGGGAGGGTCTGGGAATTCACCCCTCCACTTT.